One sample yielded the 27 T cell receptor beta chains listed below, sequenced in a study of spatial heterogeneity in lung cancer. TCRdb reanalysed the 5' RACE reads using MiXCR and keeps one entry per CDR3 protein. This table holds 60,000 to 90,000 distinct CDR3 sequences, roughly 8% found once. This sample's time point: sample taken at primary tumor resection. The sample was PBMCs, taken at surgery. The receptors here all came from a male donor with early-stage non-small cell lung cancer.

The chain couples TRBV11-3 to TRBJ1-1; D gene uncertain. V gave up 2 bases and J gave up 4 bases, with 17 bases separating them. The germline gives CDR1 SGHNT, CDR2 YENEEA. The CDR3 contains 16 residues. Written as DNA, the CDR3 is TGTGCCAGCAGCTTAAATGGGCCGGGGTCCCCCACTGAAGCTTTCTTT. Protein product: CASSLNGPGSPTEAFF.

J is TRBJ1-5 and V is TRBV4-2; 7 positions agree with TRBD1. Germline CDR1 and CDR2: LGHNA and YNFKEQ. V lost 5 bases to trimming and J lost 4 bases; unmatched junction nucleotides: 5. The CDR3 runs to 14 residues. In DNA form, the CDR3 reads TGTGCCAGCAGCTGGGACAGAGGGAATCAGCCCCAGCATTTT. Translating gives CASSWDRGNQPQHF.

This clonotype was seen many times. The rearrangement links TRBV19 to TRBJ2-6; 8 bases align to TRBD1. The length of the CDR3 is 19 residues. CDR1 and CDR2 (germline): LNHDA, SQIVND (reference sequence). The junction had 16 bases not matched to a gene; V was cut back by 9 bases and J by 0 bases. Here the CDR3 DNA reads TGTGCCAGCGTAATTGGTCCGGGACAGGCTAGCTCTGGGGCCAACGTCCTGACTTTC. Translation: CASVIGPGQASSGANVLTF. The full variable domain, in which reference TRBV19 and TRBJ2-6 provide the parts outside the CDR3, is DGGITQSPKYLFRKEGQNVTLSCEQNLNHDAMYWYRQDPGQGLRLIYYSQIVNDFQKGDIAEGYSVSREKKESFPLTVTSAQKNPTAFYLCASVIGPGQASSGANVLTFGAGSRLTVL.

This clonotype was seen more than once but under ten times. This chain joins TRBV12-3 or TRBV12-4 and TRBJ1-2; D gene ambiguous. The length of the CDR3 is 12 residues. The ends were cut back, 2 bases at V and 7 bases at J, with 8 bases in the middle. This CDR3 is CASSLNPPGYTF. CDR3 nucleotides: TGTGCCAGCAGTTTAAATCCCCCTGGCTACACCTTC.

This clonotype has at least ten counts. The V call is TRBV6-2 or TRBV6-3, the J call TRBJ1-5; 8 nucleotides match TRBD1. This CDR3 contains 14 residues. The ends lost 6 bases at V and 3 bases at J; junction bases unmatched: 4. Germline V gene lookup returns CDR1 MNHEY and CDR2 SVGEGT. The DNA for the CDR3 is TGTGCCAGCAGCTGGACAGGGCTCAATCAGCCCCAGCATTTT. Translating it yields CASSWTGLNQPQHF.

This rearrangement joins TRBV29-1 to TRBJ1-2, with a possible D match to TRBD1 (5 bases). The CDR3 extends over 12 amino acids. Trimming shortened V by 2 bases and J by 6 bases, and 10 bases separated the two germline ends. Looked up from germline, CDR1 is SQVTM and CDR2 is ANQGSEA. The chain's CDR3 is CSVERGGHGYTF. As DNA, the CDR3 is TGCAGCGTTGAAAGGGGCGGGCATGGCTACACCTTC.

At least ten counts were recorded for this clonotype. V gene TRBV7-2 combines with J gene TRBJ2-1; D is unresolved. The length of the CDR3 is 15 residues. The germline CDR1 and CDR2 sequences are SGHTA and FQGNSA. The V gene lost 1 base and the J gene lost 5 bases, with 12 bases spanning the gap. The CDR3 DNA is TGTGCCAGCAGCTTAGTATGGGGTTCTCACAATGAGCAGTTCTTC. This gives the protein CASSLVWGSHNEQFF.

Comment on this clonotype: This could be a read error, since a much larger clone is one nucleotide away. Given the absence of the conserved phenylalanine or tryptophan at the CDR3 end, a read error is likely. The chain has TRBV2 and TRBJ1-1; TRBD1 matches at 9 bases. This CDR3 comprises 13 residues. In germline, CDR1 is SNHLY, CDR2 FYNNEI. J gave up 5 bases and V 7 bases, and 5 bases lay outside the gene matches. The CDR3, as DNA: TGTGCCAGCAAAGGGACAGGGAGTACTGAAGCTTTCATT. Its translation is CASKGTGSTEAFI.

This clonotype was counted many times. This chain connects TRBV29-1 to TRBJ1-3; TRBD1 aligns across 10 bases. The CDR3 consists of 14 residues. Per germline, CDR1 SQVTM and CDR2 ANQGSEA. V was pared by 5 bases and J by 3 bases, with 4 bases of the junction left unmatched. The CDR3 DNA sequence: TGCAGCGTTACCGGGACAGGGGTTGGAAACACCATATATTTT. Translated, it gives CSVTGTGVGNTIYF.

The chain recombines TRBV23-1 with TRBJ1-1; D gene uncertain. TRBV23-1 is flagged as an ORF with uncertain function. The CDR3 runs to 14 residues. V was shortened by 0 bases and J by 2 bases, with 7 bases between the two germline ends. CDR3 bases: TGCGCCAGCAGTCAATCAAAGGGAAACACTGAAGCTTTCTTT. This sequence encodes CASSQSKGNTEAFF.

In its sample, this clonotype was seen many times. The chain carries TRBV6-6 and TRBJ2-6; D unclear. The V end lost 6 bases, the J end lost 0 bases, and 12 bases lay between the germline ends. The germline V gene has CDR1 MNHNY and CDR2 SVGAGI (reference sequence). The CDR3 totals 16 residues. CDR3 loop: CASSRTESSGANVLTF. The CDR3 DNA reads TGTGCCAGCAGCCGGACCGAGAGCTCTGGGGCCAACGTCCTGACTTTC.

A few counts support this clonotype. This chain joins TRBV7-9 and TRBJ2-1; D tentatively reads TRBD1 or TRBD2 (5 bases each). Germline loops: CDR1 SEHNR, CDR2 FQNEAQ (reference sequence). Trimming left V 5 bases short and J 12 bases short, with 14 bases between. There are 12 residues in the CDR3. The CDR3 loop reads CASSLGTGGQFF. CDR3 DNA sequence: TGTGCCAGCAGCCTAGGGACGGGCGGGCAGTTCTTC. The full variable domain, its missing parts supplied by reference TRBV7-9 and TRBJ2-1, is DTGVSQNPRHKITKRGQNVTFRCDPISEHNRLYWYRQTLGQGPEFLTYFQNEAQLEKSRLLSDRFSAERPKGSFSTLEIQRTEQGDSAMYLCASSLGTGGQFFGPGTRLTVL.

This clonotype was counted at least ten times. The chain employs TRBV5-1 and TRBJ1-2; the D is unclear. This CDR3 comprises 12 residues. Germline CDR1 is SGHRS and CDR2 is YFSETQ. V was cut by 4 bases and J by 4 bases, with 8 bases left in between. The CDR3 bases are TGCGCCAGCAGCGAAGGGAGCTATGGCTACACCTTC. Its translation is CASSEGSYGYTF.

This clonotype was found a few times. For the CDR3, the DNA is TGTGCCAGCAGCTTAGGCCGGCCTCTCTACAATGAGCAGTTCTTC. Amino acid sequence: CASSLGRPLYNEQFF. This rearrangement joins TRBV7-2 to TRBJ2-1; the D is unclear. Germline loops: CDR1 SGHTA, CDR2 FQGNSA. V lost 1 base to trimming and J lost 3 bases, with 10 bases between them. The CDR3 covers 15 residues.

This clonotype was counted many times. This rearrangement joins TRBV19 to TRBJ1-5; no definite D call. V lost 3 bases and J 0 bases, leaving 18 bases between the germline ends. This CDR3 region has 18 residues. The germline CDR1 and CDR2 sequences are LNHDA and SQIVND (reference sequence). CDR3 protein: CASSITHNVGYSNQPQHF. CDR3 coding DNA: TGTGCCAGTAGTATCACTCACAACGTCGGATATAGCAATCAGCCCCAGCATTTT.

V gene TRBV3-1 combines with J gene TRBJ1-5; D not resolved. The V and J ends lost 3 bases and 3 bases respectively, with 6 bases between them. Germline CDR1 is LGHDT and CDR2 is YNNKEL (reference sequence). The CDR3 sequence is 13 residues long. The CDR3 region has the DNA TGTGCCAGCAGCCAGGCCCCCAATCAGCCCCAGCATTTT. Translating it yields CASSQAPNQPQHF.

Ten or more counts support this clonotype. The gene calls are TRBV2 and TRBJ2-5; possibly TRBD1 for D (6 bases). The V end lost 1 base, the J end lost 6 bases, and 9 bases lay between the germline ends. This CDR3 region has 13 residues. Germline V gene data show CDR1 as SNHLY and CDR2 as FYNNEI. CDR3: CASSEETGKTQYF. CDR3 sequence (DNA): TGTGCCAGCAGTGAAGAAACAGGGAAGACCCAGTACTTC.

This clonotype has ten or more counts. The J gene is TRBJ2-7, the V gene TRBV5-1; TRBD1 matches 7 bases. The CDR3 loop spans 14 amino acids. The trim removed 3 bases at V and 0 bases at J, leaving 3 bases unmatched. Germline-derived CDR1 and CDR2 are SGHRS and YFSETQ. CDR3 loop: CASSSSGGSYEQYF. The CDR3 DNA reads as TGCGCCAGCAGCTCATCAGGGGGCTCCTACGAGCAGTACTTC.

This clonotype has ten or more counts. The chain links TRBV24-1 to TRBJ1-2; D is unclear. V dropped 4 bases and J dropped 2 bases, with 10 bases sitting between them. Looked up from germline, CDR1 is KGHDR and CDR2 is SFDVKD. CDR3 length: 14 amino acids. CDR3 sequence reads: CATSDPGKNYGYTF. The CDR3 DNA is TGTGCCACCAGTGACCCCGGGAAGAACTATGGCTACACCTTC.

This clonotype was recorded at least ten times. The chain employs TRBV18 and TRBJ2-2; no definite D call. Trimming removed 6 bases at V and 2 bases at J, with 16 bases between. Germline loops: CDR1 KGHSH, CDR2 LQKENI. This CDR3 is built from 16 residues. The CDR3 DNA sequence: TGTGCCAGCTCGCTGCTAATGCCTAAAAACACCGGGGAGCTGTTTTTT. Encoded protein: CASSLLMPKNTGELFF.

Many counts were recorded for this clonotype. The chain carries TRBV29-1 and TRBJ1-2, with D possibly matching TRBD1 (5 bases). This CDR3 comprises 15 residues. Germline-derived CDR1 and CDR2 are SQVTM and ANQGSEA. The V end was cut by 6 bases, the J end by 4 bases, with 21 bases between. The CDR3 is CSVSSGQQQTYGYTF. The DNA of the CDR3 is TGCAGCGTCTCCTCAGGGCAGCAGCAAACCTATGGCTACACCTTC. The entire variable domain, with the rest obtained from reference TRBV29-1 and TRBJ1-2, is as follows: SAVISQKPSRDICQRGTSLTIQCQVDSQVTMMFWYRQQPGQSLTLIATANQGSEATYESGFVIDKFPISRPNLTFSTLTVSNMSPEDSSIYLCSVSSGQQQTYGYTFGSGTRLTVV.

This clonotype was detected only a few times. The V gene is TRBV7-9, the J gene TRBJ2-7; maybe TRBD2 (5 bases). This CDR3 has 14 amino acids. V lost 5 bases, J lost 0 bases, and 11 bases lay in between. The germline V gene encodes CDR1 SEHNR and CDR2 FQNEAQ (reference sequence). CDR3 sequence: CASSPTAGSYEQYF. The CDR3 DNA is TGTGCCAGCAGCCCCACGGCGGGCTCCTACGAGCAGTACTTC.

This rearrangement joins TRBV18 to TRBJ1-4; D unclear. Looked up from germline, CDR1 is KGHSH and CDR2 is LQKENI. The CDR3 length is 14 residues. V lost 2 bases, J lost 7 bases, and 11 bases lay in between. The CDR3, as DNA: TGTGCCAGCTCACCAGAGGGCGGGAGTGAAAAACTGTTTTTT. Translating it yields CASSPEGGSEKLFF.

This clonotype occurred a few times. The chain is built from TRBV7-9 and TRBJ2-1; TRBD2 aligns across 10 bases. Trimming cost V 3 bases and J 9 bases; bases outside gene matches: 14. The length of the CDR3 is 17 residues. The germline CDR1 and CDR2 sequences are SEHNR and FQNEAQ (reference sequence). CDR3 coding DNA: TGTGCCAGCAGCTTTGGTCCCAGCGGGAGGGGAGCACTTGAGCAGTTCTTC. Translating it yields CASSFGPSGRGALEQFF. Combining the CDR3 with reference TRBV7-9 and TRBJ2-1 gives the whole variable domain DTGVSQNPRHKITKRGQNVTFRCDPISEHNRLYWYRQTLGQGPEFLTYFQNEAQLEKSRLLSDRFSAERPKGSFSTLEIQRTEQGDSAMYLCASSFGPSGRGALEQFFGPGTRLTVL.

This clonotype appeared many times. V is TRBV11-3 and J is TRBJ2-1; 8 nucleotides align to TRBD2. This CDR3 region has 15 residues. Trimming cost V 6 bases and J 4 bases; bases outside gene matches: 8. Looked up from germline, CDR1 is SGHNT and CDR2 is YENEEA. Here the CDR3 DNA reads TGTGCCAGCAGTGTACTAGCGGCCGCTTACAATGAGCAGTTCTTC. Translated: CASSVLAAAYNEQFF.

Comment on this clonotype: No conserved phenylalanine or tryptophan ends this CDR3, so it is likely a read error. CDR3 DNA: TGTGCCAGCTTCCCTGCGGCGGGTTTCACAGATACGCAGTATTAT. This sequence encodes CASFPAAGFTDTQYY. The rearrangement joins TRBV7-8 to TRBJ2-3; D is possibly TRBD2 (5 bases). Germline V gene sequence: CDR1 SGHVS, CDR2 FQNEAQ. Trimming took 8 bases from V and 2 from J, leaving 17 bases between them. This CDR3 has 15 amino acids.

The J gene is TRBJ1-2, the V gene TRBV30, with a tentative D call TRBD1 (5 bases). The CDR3 totals 13 residues. CDR1 GTSNPN and CDR2 SVGIG come from the germline V gene (reference sequence). The V end lost 2 bases, the J end lost 8 bases, and 15 bases lay between the germline ends. CDR3 residues: CAWSPRGPGGYTF. CDR3 nucleotide sequence: TGTGCCTGGAGTCCGAGGGGACCCGGCGGCTACACCTTC.